This T cell receptor beta chain derives from a study of T cells in Graves' hyperthyroidism and ophthalmopathy. Study at large: Peripheral blood was collected at initial diagnosis, before any treatment. Notes on the study in general: Most thyroid clonotypes expanded above 0.001 appeared in blood too.

RNA transcripts were the template for amplifying TCR beta CDR3 regions. HTBI primers drove first-round RT-PCR of the TCR CDR3. Each CDR3 protein is one row after TCRdb ran MiXCR on the multiplex PCR reads. Seen here are approximately 700,000 distinct CDR3 sequences, roughly 15% observed once, and the top ten hold about 8.4%. The PBMCs were taken from around 10 ml of fresh peripheral blood. The V segment lost 0 bases and the J segment 0 bases; nucleotides outside the gene matches: 5. The germline CDR1 and CDR2 sequences are DFQATT and SNEGSKA (reference sequence). CDR3 length equals 16 residues. With respect to this clonotype: Its specificity is unknown.

V usage is TRBV20-1 and J usage is TRBJ2-1; 7 positions agree with TRBD1. The clonotype was recovered from a man aged 18-30 years with Graves' hyperthyroidism. The sample taken for sequencing was blood. CDR3 loop: CSARDGQGVSYNEQFF. The CDR3 bases are TGCAGTGCTAGAGATGGGCAGGGGGTCTCCTACAATGAGCAGTTCTTC.